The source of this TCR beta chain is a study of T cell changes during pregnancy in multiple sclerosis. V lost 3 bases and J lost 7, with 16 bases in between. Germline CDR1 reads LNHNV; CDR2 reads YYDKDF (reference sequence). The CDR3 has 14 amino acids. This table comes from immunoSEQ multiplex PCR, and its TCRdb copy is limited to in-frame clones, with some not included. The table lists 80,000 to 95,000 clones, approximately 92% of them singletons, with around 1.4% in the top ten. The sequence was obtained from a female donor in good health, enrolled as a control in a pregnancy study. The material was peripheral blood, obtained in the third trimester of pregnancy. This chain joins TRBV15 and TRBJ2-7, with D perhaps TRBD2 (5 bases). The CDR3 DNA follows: TGTGCCACCAGCAGCGCTTCCTCGGGGTTTGAGCAGTACTTC. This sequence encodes CATSSASSGFEQYF.